Listed below are T cell receptor beta chains from one sample, sequenced in a study of cytomegalovirus exposure and HLA in healthy donors. TCRdb's table, derived via immunoSEQ multiplex PCR, lists solely in-frame clones and lacks some. The sample has 100,000 to 150,000 clones, 60% to 85% seen once. Sequenced sample: PBMCs. The source of these receptors is a man aged 25-45 years in good health and CMV-seronegative. Both conserved end residues are part of each CDR3. Fields, in order: clone size, J gene, D gene, V gene, CDR3 DNA, CDR3 protein. The D gene is left open where the match is weak. A row's size may be missing; if present it is once, few, many or a size class.

>.|TRBJ1-1|TRBD1|TRBV5-1
TGCGCCAGCAGCTCGTTGGGACAGGGGGGAGTAATGAACACTGAAGCTTTCTTT
CASSSLGQGGVMNTEAFF
>.|TRBJ2-2|.|TRBV5-6
TGTGCCAGCGGCAGTGGGGAGCTGTTTTTT
CASGSGELFF
>few|TRBJ1-4|.|TRBV30
TGTGCCTGGAGTTTGAACAGGGTTGATGAAAAACTGTTTTTT
CAWSLNRVDEKLFF
>few|TRBJ2-1|.|TRBV6-5
TGTGCCAGCACCTTCCTATCTGAGCAGTTCTTC
CASTFLSEQFF
>.|TRBJ1-1|.|TRBV11-2
TGTGCCAGCAGCTCCGGTCTGTACACTGAAGCTTTCTTT
CASSSGLYTEAFF
>.|TRBJ1-6|.|TRBV9
TGTGCCAGCAGCGTAGGGGCCGACTATAATTCACCCCTCCACTTT
CASSVGADYNSPLHF
>once|TRBJ1-2|TRBD1|TRBV28
TGTGCCAGCAGTCCAGTCCCGGGACAGGGGGCCGGCGCCTTC
CASSPVPGQGAGAF
>.|TRBJ2-1|TRBD2|TRBV9
TGTGCCAGCAGCTTACGATTGGGGGCTAGCGGGGGGACCTACAATGAGCAGTTCTTC
CASSLRLGASGGTYNEQFF
>.|TRBJ2-1|TRBD1|TRBV25-1
TGTGCCAGCAGTGAACACGGACAGGGGGCCCACAATGAGCAGTTCTTC
CASSEHGQGAHNEQFF
>once|TRBJ1-5|.|TRBV21-1
TGTGCCAGCAGCAAAGGATCAGGGGAGCAGCCCCAGCATTTT
CASSKGSGEQPQHF
>.|TRBJ2-1|TRBD2|TRBV5-1
TGCGCCAGCAGCTTGGCCAAGCGGGGGGAGCAGTTCTTC
CASSLAKRGEQFF
>.|TRBJ1-1|TRBD1|TRBV6-6
TGTGCCAGCAGGGGGACAGCTAACACTGAAGCTTTCTTT
CASRGTANTEAFF
>.|TRBJ1-1|.|TRBV6-6
TGTGCCAGCGGGGCGCCTCCGAACACTGAAGCTTTCTTT
CASGAPPNTEAFF
>.|TRBJ2-2|TRBD1|TRBV7-8
TGTGCCAGCAGCCTCCTATCAACAGGGGGGAGCACCGGGGAGCTGTTTTTT
CASSLLSTGGSTGELFF
>.|TRBJ1-2|TRBD1|TRBV4-1
TGCGCCAGCAGCCAAGAGACAGGGGATGGCTATGGCTACACCTTC
CASSQETGDGYGYTF
>.|TRBJ1-2|.|TRBV10-3
TGTGCCATCAGTGCCACAGTAACCTATGGCTACACCTTC
CAISATVTYGYTF
>.|TRBJ2-7|.|TRBV27
TGTGCCAGCAGTTTGTCCAGGCTCTCCTACGAGCAGTACTTC
CASSLSRLSYEQYF
>few|TRBJ1-1|.|TRBV6-5
TGTGCCAGCAGTTTCCCCGGACAGCCTTGGGAAAAAGCTTTCTTT
CASSFPGQPWEKAFF
>.|TRBJ2-2|TRBD1|TRBV29-1
TGCAGCGTTGGGCGGACAGGGATTGCCGGGGAGCTGTTTTTT
CSVGRTGIAGELFF
>.|TRBJ2-5|.|TRBV5-1
TGCGCCAGCAGCCCCGAACAGGGTACACAGACCCAGTACTTC
CASSPEQGTQTQYF
>.|TRBJ2-7|TRBD2|TRBV30
TGTGCCTGGAGCCAAAGGGGGACTAGCGGGAGGGCCGTAAAGTACGAGCAGTACTTC
CAWSQRGTSGRAVKYEQYF
>few|TRBJ1-1|TRBD1|TRBV4-2
TGTGCCAGCAGCCAAACAGGGGGCAACACTGAAGCTTTCTTT
CASSQTGGNTEAFF
>.|TRBJ1-2|TRBD1|TRBV4-1
TGCGCCAGCAGCCAAGGCTCGGGGGTTAGCAGGGGGCCTGGCTACACCTTC
CASSQGSGVSRGPGYTF
>.|TRBJ2-7|.|TRBV7-9
TGTGCCAGCAGCTTAGGGGGGAGGGGGTACGAGCAGTACTTC
CASSLGGRGYEQYF
>.|TRBJ2-5|TRBD2|TRBV5-1
TGCGCCAGCAGTGCGGGTAGCGGGGGACAAGAGACCCAGTACTTC
CASSAGSGGQETQYF
>.|TRBJ2-7|.|TRBV7-9
TGTGCCAGCAGCCTACTCAGACTCCAACTCGGCGACGAGCAGTACTTC
CASSLLRLQLGDEQYF
>few|TRBJ2-5|TRBD2|TRBV9
TGTGCCAGCAGCGTCGGAGCGGGCGGGGGGGCCGTAGAGACCCAGTACTTC
CASSVGAGGGAVETQYF